What follows describes a single TCR beta chain. Tumor samples were taken before definitive surgery or chemotherapy. The CDR3 runs 16 residues. V shed 0 bases and J shed 2 bases, with 13 bases lying between them. Germline V CDR1 and CDR2: SGHNT, YENEEA. This sample is part of a study of high-grade serous ovarian cancer treatment subgroups. Data came from immunoSEQ multiplex PCR; TCRdb stores just in-frame clones and leaves some out. The sample gives about 12,000 clones, just over 85% of which show up once; around 2.7% is in the top ten. The sequenced sample consisted of tumor tissue. The sequence derives from a human donor with high-grade serous ovarian cancer. The chain uses TRBV11-3 and TRBJ2-5; D possibly uses TRBD1 or TRBD2 (7 bases each). The CDR3 nucleotides are TGTGCCAGCAGCTTAGAGCCAGGGGGGGGACAAGAGACCCAGTACTTC. This codes for CASSLEPGGGQETQYF.